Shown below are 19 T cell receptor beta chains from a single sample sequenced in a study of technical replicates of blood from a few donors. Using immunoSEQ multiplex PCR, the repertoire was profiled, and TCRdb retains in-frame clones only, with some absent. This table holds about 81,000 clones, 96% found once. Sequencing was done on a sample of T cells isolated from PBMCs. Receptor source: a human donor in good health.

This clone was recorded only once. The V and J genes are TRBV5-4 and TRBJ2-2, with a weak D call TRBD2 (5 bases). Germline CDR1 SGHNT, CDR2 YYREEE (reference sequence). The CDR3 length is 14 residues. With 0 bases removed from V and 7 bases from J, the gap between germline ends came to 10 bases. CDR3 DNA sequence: TGTGCCAGCAGCTTGGACCCGGGGAGCGGGGAGCTGTTTTTT. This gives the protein CASSLDPGSGELFF.

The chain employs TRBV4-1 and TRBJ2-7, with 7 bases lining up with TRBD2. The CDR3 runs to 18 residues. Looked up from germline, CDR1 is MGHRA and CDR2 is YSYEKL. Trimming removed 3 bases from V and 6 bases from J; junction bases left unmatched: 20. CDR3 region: CASSQYHKGREIGGEQYF. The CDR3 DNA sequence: TGCGCCAGCAGCCAGTACCACAAAGGGCGGGAGATAGGAGGCGAGCAGTACTTC.

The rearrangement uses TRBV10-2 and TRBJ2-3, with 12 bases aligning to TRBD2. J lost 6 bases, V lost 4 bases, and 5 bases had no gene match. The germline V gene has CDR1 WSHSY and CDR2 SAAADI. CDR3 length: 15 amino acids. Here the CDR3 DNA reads TGCGCCAGCAGTGTACTAGCGGGAGGTGTGGATACGCAGTATTTT. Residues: CASSVLAGGVDTQYF.

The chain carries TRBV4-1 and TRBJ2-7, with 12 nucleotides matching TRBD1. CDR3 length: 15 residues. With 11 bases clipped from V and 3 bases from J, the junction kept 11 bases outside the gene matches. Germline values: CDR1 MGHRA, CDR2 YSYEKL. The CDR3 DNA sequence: TGCGCCTCGAGCGCGGGACAGGGGGCTTTCTACGAGCAGTACTTC. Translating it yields CASSAGQGAFYEQYF.

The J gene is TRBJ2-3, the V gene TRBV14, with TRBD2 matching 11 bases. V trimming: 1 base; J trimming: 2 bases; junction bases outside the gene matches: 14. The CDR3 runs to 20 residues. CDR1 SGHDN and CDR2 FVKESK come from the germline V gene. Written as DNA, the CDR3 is TGTGCCAGCAGCCAAGTTCTGGCTAGCGGGGGGCCAATTCACACAGATACGCAGTATTTT. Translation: CASSQVLASGGPIHTDTQYF.

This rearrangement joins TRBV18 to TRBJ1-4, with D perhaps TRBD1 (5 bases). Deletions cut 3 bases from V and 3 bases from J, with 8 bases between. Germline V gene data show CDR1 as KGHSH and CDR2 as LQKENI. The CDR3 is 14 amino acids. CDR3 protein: CASSPRASNEKLFF. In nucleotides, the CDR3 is TGTGCCAGCTCACCCAGGGCCTCTAATGAAAAACTGTTTTTT.

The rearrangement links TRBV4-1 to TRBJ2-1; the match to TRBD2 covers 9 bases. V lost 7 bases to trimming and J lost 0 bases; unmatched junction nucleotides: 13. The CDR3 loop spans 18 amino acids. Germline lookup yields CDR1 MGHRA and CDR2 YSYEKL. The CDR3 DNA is TGCGCCAGCACTCAGGGCACGCTAGCGGGGATCTCCTACAATGAGCAGTTCTTC. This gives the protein CASTQGTLAGISYNEQFF.

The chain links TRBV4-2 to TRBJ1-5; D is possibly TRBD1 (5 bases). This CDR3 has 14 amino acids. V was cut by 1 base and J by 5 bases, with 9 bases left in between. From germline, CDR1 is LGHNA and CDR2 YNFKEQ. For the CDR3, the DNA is TGTGCCAGCAGCCAAGCGGGGACTTATCAGCCCCAGCATTTT. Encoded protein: CASSQAGTYQPQHF.

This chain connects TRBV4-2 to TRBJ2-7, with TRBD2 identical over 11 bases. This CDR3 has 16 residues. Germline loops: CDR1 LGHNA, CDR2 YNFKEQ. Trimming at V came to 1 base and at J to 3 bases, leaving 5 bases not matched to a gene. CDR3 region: CASSQGGLADRYEQYF. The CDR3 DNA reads TGTGCCAGCAGCCAAGGGGGACTAGCGGATCGCTACGAGCAGTACTTC.

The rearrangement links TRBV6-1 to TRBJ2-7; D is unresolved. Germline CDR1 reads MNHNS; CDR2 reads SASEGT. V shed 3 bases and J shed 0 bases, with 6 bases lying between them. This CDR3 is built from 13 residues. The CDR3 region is CASSEADSYEQYF. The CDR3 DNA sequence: TGTGCCAGCAGTGAGGCAGACTCCTACGAGCAGTACTTC.

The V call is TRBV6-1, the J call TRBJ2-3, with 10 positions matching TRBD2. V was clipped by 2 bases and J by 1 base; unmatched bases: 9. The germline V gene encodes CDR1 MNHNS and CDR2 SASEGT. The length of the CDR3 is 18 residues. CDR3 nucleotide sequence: TGTGCCAGCAGTGAACCGGGGGGAGCGGGGGGGCGCACAGATACGCAGTATTTT. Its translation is CASSEPGGAGGRTDTQYF.

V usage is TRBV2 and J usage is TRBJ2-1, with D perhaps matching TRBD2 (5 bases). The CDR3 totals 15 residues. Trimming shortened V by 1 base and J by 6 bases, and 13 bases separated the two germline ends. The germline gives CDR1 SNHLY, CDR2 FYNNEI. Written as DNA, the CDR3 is TGTGCCAGCAGTGAAGGTACTAGTGGCGGCAATGAGCAGTTCTTC. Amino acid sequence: CASSEGTSGGNEQFF.

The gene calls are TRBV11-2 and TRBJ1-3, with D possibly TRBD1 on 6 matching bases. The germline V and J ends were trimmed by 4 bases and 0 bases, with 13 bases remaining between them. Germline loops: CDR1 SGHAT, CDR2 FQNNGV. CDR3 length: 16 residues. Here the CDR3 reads CASSSSQGFSGNTIYF. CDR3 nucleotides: TGTGCCAGCAGCTCTTCACAGGGCTTCTCTGGAAACACCATATATTTT.

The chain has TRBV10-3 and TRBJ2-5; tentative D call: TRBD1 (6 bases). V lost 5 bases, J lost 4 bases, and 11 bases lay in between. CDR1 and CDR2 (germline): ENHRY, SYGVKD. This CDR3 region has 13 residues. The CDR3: CAISRTEGETQYF. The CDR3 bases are TGTGCCATCAGTCGGACAGAGGGAGAGACCCAGTACTTC.

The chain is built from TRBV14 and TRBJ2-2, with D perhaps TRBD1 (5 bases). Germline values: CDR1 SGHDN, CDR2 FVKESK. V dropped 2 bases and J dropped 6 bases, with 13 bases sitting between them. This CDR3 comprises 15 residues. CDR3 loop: CASSQKRRGSGELFF. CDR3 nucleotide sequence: TGTGCCAGCAGCCAAAAGCGAAGGGGCTCCGGGGAGCTGTTTTTT.

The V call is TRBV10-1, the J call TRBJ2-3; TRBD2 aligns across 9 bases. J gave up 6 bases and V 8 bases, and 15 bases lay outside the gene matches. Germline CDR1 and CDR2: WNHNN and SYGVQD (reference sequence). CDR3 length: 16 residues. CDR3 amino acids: CASSLYEAGGQDTQYF. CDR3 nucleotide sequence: TGCGCCAGCTCCCTTTATGAGGCGGGGGGGCAGGATACGCAGTATTTT.

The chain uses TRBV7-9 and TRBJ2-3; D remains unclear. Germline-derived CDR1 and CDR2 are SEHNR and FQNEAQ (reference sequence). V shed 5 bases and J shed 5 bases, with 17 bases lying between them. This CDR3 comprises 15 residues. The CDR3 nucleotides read TGTGCCAGCAGCCCAAGTGTTAGTACTGGAGATACGCAGTATTTT. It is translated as CASSPSVSTGDTQYF.

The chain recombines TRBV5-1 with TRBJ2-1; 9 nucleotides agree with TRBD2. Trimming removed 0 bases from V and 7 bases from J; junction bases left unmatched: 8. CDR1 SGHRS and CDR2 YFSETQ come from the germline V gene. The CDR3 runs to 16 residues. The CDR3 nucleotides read TGCGCCAGCAGCTTGGGCGGGGCTAGCGGGGCAAATGAGCAGTTCTTC. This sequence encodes CASSLGGASGANEQFF.

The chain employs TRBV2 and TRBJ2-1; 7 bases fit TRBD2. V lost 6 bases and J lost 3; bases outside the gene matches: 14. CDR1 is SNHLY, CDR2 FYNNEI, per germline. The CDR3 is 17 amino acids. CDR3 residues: CASRDVLSGHSYNEQFF. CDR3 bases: TGTGCCAGCAGAGATGTCCTTAGCGGGCATAGCTACAATGAGCAGTTCTTC.